This TCR beta chain was identified in a study of cytomegalovirus exposure and HLA in healthy donors. PCR used 60 Vbeta primers and 13 Jbeta primers. The protocol was immunoSEQ multiplex PCR, while the TCRdb copy is restricted to in-frame clones and leaves out a portion. The repertoire consists of approximately 180,000 clones, with about 90% occurring once and the leading ten covering around 0.25%. The CDR3 has 11 residues. Germline V gene sequence: CDR1 GTSNPN, CDR2 SVGIG (reference sequence). The ends were cut back, 2 bases at V and 11 bases at J, with 12 bases in the middle. The rearrangement uses TRBV30 and TRBJ1-2, with D maybe TRBD1 (5 bases). The material sequenced was PBMCs. This TCR was sampled from a girl less than two years old in good health and CMV-seronegative. For the CDR3, the DNA is TGTGCCTGGAGTCAAGTCGGGGGATACACCTTC. Its translation is CAWSQVGGYTF.